This is a list of T cell receptor beta chains from one sample in a study of cytomegalovirus exposure and HLA in healthy donors. Method: immunoSEQ multiplex PCR; TCRdb's copy keeps in-frame clones and lacks some. The sample contains 300,000 to 350,000 clones, 88% of which appear only once. The sequencing sample was made of PBMCs. The receptor source for this set is a man younger than 40 in good health and CMV-seronegative. The CDR3 runs from the conserved cysteine through the conserved F or W. The order of the fields is J gene, clone size, V gene, CDR3 protein. Size is omitted from some rows. Given values are once, few, many or a class for expanded clones.

>TRBJ2-7|NA|TRBV7-2
CASSGGGQPLYEQYF
>TRBJ2-7|NA|TRBV7-2
CASSLGGAGAYEQYF
>TRBJ1-5|NA|TRBV4-2
CASSWEQGGNQPQHF
>TRBJ2-2|NA|TRBV4-3
CASRVLTGDTGELFF
>TRBJ2-7|once|TRBV11-3
CASSLGGQGPSSYEQYF
>TRBJ2-1|NA|TRBV18
CASSHGTGNEQFF
>TRBJ2-3|once|TRBV9
CASSVGLDTQYF
>TRBJ2-3|NA|TRBV27
CASSFRLAGGTDTQYF
>TRBJ2-1|NA|TRBV5-1
CASSLAPGGYNEQFF
>TRBJ2-2|NA|TRBV5-8
CASTGGLAPTGELFF
>TRBJ2-7|NA|TRBV18
CASSPGQGIYEQYF
>TRBJ1-6|NA|TRBV7-2
CASSQNNSPLHF
>TRBJ2-1|NA|TRBV7-6
CASSLAGGPAGQFF
>TRBJ2-2|once|TRBV21-1
CASSSIDRGLIGELFF
>TRBJ2-3|NA|TRBV30
CAWGGQEVSTDTQYF
>TRBJ1-1|NA|TRBV7-9
CASSFGQGMNTEAFF
>TRBJ2-7|NA|TRBV11-2
CASSLEHGLVEQYF
>TRBJ2-3|NA|TRBV6-5
CASSYGRTDTQYF
>TRBJ1-5|NA|TRBV11-2
CASSLEGGQGAHNQPQHF
>TRBJ1-4|NA|TRBV6-1
CASTEGEGSYEKLFF
>TRBJ1-2|NA|TRBV7-9
CASSLLQNYGYTF
>TRBJ2-7|NA|TRBV19
CASSIDRRSYEQYF
>TRBJ2-7|NA|TRBV5-1
CASTGQSYEQYF
>TRBJ2-2|NA|TRBV28
CASSLTSGGAWELFF
>TRBJ2-3|NA|TRBV27
CASSLKGAGTDTQYF
>TRBJ2-7|NA|TRBV7-9
CASKDGGSHEQYF
>TRBJ1-1|NA|TRBV28
CASSLYQGATEAFF
>TRBJ2-7|once|TRBV4-3
CASSQHLPGVPSSYEQYF
>TRBJ1-5|NA|TRBV6-5
CASSLDGEYEPQHF
>TRBJ1-1|once|TRBV6-6
CASSYRDGGTEAFF
>TRBJ2-4|NA|TRBV4-1
CASAWRGQENIQYF
>TRBJ2-7|few|TRBV7-9
CASSRTGSSYEQYF
>TRBJ1-1|once|TRBV5-1
CASSREQGMGTEAFF
>TRBJ1-1|NA|TRBV18
CASSPPRTGNTEAFF
>TRBJ1-2|NA|TRBV7-9
CASSLGRDSHYGYTF
>TRBJ2-1|NA|TRBV19
CASSAGIGQGAYNEQFF
>TRBJ1-3|NA|TRBV6-5
CASRTDRGTGNTIYF
>TRBJ2-1|NA|TRBV7-9
CASSPIADRGEQFF
>TRBJ2-7|few|TRBV2
CASSGWDRVSYEQYF
>TRBJ1-2|NA|TRBV2
CASSLTRQTFFGYTF
>TRBJ2-7|NA|TRBV7-9
CASSPNLLVEQYF
>TRBJ1-1|NA|TRBV4-1
CASSQVGTGVTEAFF
>TRBJ1-1|NA|TRBV2
CASTPGGDLLNTEAFF
>TRBJ1-1|NA|TRBV6-6
CASLRVANTEAFF
>TRBJ1-5|NA|TRBV7-8
CASSSGDANNQPQHF
>TRBJ1-5|NA|TRBV19
CASSDRGPSNQPQHF
>TRBJ2-5|NA|TRBV4-2
CASSPRTSGGPYQETQYF
>TRBJ1-5|NA|TRBV7-6
CASSLEGTGQANQPQHF
>TRBJ1-2|NA|TRBV11-2
CASSLWFGQGERGYTF
>TRBJ1-6|NA|TRBV5-4
CASSRQLSSYNSPLHF
>TRBJ1-1|NA|TRBV2
CASSDQGAPTEAFF
>TRBJ1-3|NA|TRBV5-1
CASSNGQGSSGNTIYF
>TRBJ1-1|NA|TRBV10-1
CASSDKGVNTEAFF